One sample yielded the 21 T cell receptor beta chains listed below, sequenced in a study of cytomegalovirus exposure and HLA in healthy donors. Sequencing was performed with immunoSEQ multiplex PCR; in TCRdb, only in-frame clones are kept and a portion is missing. The table lists some 170,000 clones, less than 90% of them singletons. The material sequenced was PBMCs. The receptors come from a man younger than 40 in good health and CMV-seropositive.

This clone was recorded once. At one boundary the junction diverges from the germline segment, which might be a read error. This chain connects TRBV29-1 to TRBJ1-2, with 8 bases identical to TRBD1. This CDR3 has 13 residues. CDR1 is SQVTM and CDR2 is ANQGSEA in the germline V gene. CDR3 sequence reads: CSVEGAGGKGYTF. CDR3 in DNA: TGCAGCGTCGAAGGGGCAGGGGGCAAGGGCTACACCTTC.

V gene TRBV14 combines with J gene TRBJ2-3, with TRBD1 as a possible D gene (6 bases). CDR1 and CDR2 (germline): SGHDN, FVKESK. This CDR3 contains 15 residues. Trimming removed 4 bases at V and 2 bases at J, with 13 bases between. The CDR3 is CASSLGRTATDTQYF. The DNA of the CDR3 is TGTGCCAGCAGCCTCGGACGGACAGCCACAGATACGCAGTATTTT.

The chain uses TRBV6-5 and TRBJ2-1, with D tentatively TRBD1 (6 bases). Germline-derived CDR1 and CDR2 are MNHEY and SVGAGI. The CDR3 sequence is 13 residues long. V dropped 5 bases and J dropped 8 bases, with 13 bases sitting between them. Here the CDR3 reads CASSTQGTDEQFF. The DNA for the CDR3 is TGTGCCAGCAGTACTCAGGGGACGGATGAGCAGTTCTTC.

CDR3 nucleotides: TGCGCCAGCAGCCCGCCTCAGGGAACAGATACGCAGTATTTT. This translates into CASSPPQGTDTQYF. The chain links TRBV5-1 to TRBJ2-3, with TRBD1 as a possible D gene (5 bases). Germline lookup yields CDR1 SGHRS and CDR2 YFSETQ. V was pared by 4 bases and J by 3 bases, with 12 bases between. CDR3 length: 14 residues. The full variable domain, rest sourced from reference TRBV5-1 and TRBJ2-3, is KAGVTQTPRYLIKTRGQQVTLSCSPISGHRSVSWYQQTPGQGLQFLFEYFSETQRNKGNFPGRFSGRQFSNSRSEMNVSTLELGDSALYLCASSPPQGTDTQYFGPGTRLTVL.

This clone was counted a single time. In DNA form, the CDR3 reads TGTGCCAGCTCCCCGTCCGGGTTCCTCTACAATGAGCAGTTCTTC. Its translation: CASSPSGFLYNEQFF. The gene calls are TRBV18 and TRBJ2-1; D is unresolved. The CDR3 length is 15 residues. With 6 bases removed from V and 3 bases from J, the gap between germline ends came to 15 bases. In germline, CDR1 is KGHSH, CDR2 LQKENI.

The rearrangement joins TRBV5-1 to TRBJ1-4, with 8 bases matching TRBD1. This CDR3 region has 16 residues. From germline, CDR1 is SGHRS and CDR2 YFSETQ. Trimming cost V 0 bases and J 8 bases; bases outside gene matches: 9. CDR3 amino acids: CASSLESGGREEKLFF. CDR3 bases: TGCGCCAGCAGCTTGGAGTCAGGGGGCAGAGAGGAAAAACTGTTTTTT.

The chain is built from TRBV2 and TRBJ2-1, with D possibly matching TRBD1 (5 bases). Trimming left V 7 bases short and J 8 bases short, with 15 bases between. Per germline, CDR1 SNHLY and CDR2 FYNNEI. This CDR3 is 13 amino acids long. The CDR3 reads CASIDSTQYEQFF. DNA of the CDR3: TGTGCCAGCATTGACAGCACACAGTATGAGCAGTTCTTC.

The chain is built from TRBV11-2 and TRBJ2-1; 11 nucleotides match TRBD2. Germline CDR1 reads SGHAT; CDR2 reads FQNNGV. The CDR3 spans 15 residues. V gave up 3 bases and J gave up 8 bases; unmatched junction bases: 6. The CDR3 protein is CASSFSGRGRDEQFF. The CDR3 region has the DNA TGTGCCAGCAGCTTTAGCGGGAGGGGGAGGGATGAGCAGTTCTTC.

V and J are TRBV18 and TRBJ2-3; D possibly corresponds to TRBD1 (6 bases). The V gene's germline CDR1 is KGHSH and CDR2 LQKENI. The length of the CDR3 is 16 residues. V lost 4 bases and J lost 1, with 15 bases in between. This CDR3 reads CASSLASGVRTDTQYF. CDR3 in DNA: TGTGCCAGCTCACTAGCCTCAGGGGTACGCACAGATACGCAGTATTTT.

This clone occurred a few times. In nucleotides, the CDR3 is TGTGCCAGCAGCTTAGTCGGGGGGGCCCACGAGCAGTACTTC. It is translated as CASSLVGGAHEQYF. The genes are TRBV11-2 and TRBJ2-7; 8 bases fit TRBD2. The V and J ends lost 1 base and 5 bases, in that order; junction bases with no gene match: 4. This CDR3 has 14 residues. CDR1 is SGHAT, CDR2 FQNNGV, per germline.

V is TRBV27 and J is TRBJ2-1, with 9 bases fitting TRBD1. Trimming cost V 6 bases and J 4 bases; bases outside gene matches: 10. From germline, CDR1 is MNHEY and CDR2 SMNVEV (reference sequence). CDR3 length equals 16 residues. CDR3 bases: TGTGCCAGCAGCTCTCTCGGGACAGGGCGTTACAATGAGCAGTTCTTC. Protein sequence: CASSSLGTGRYNEQFF.

The J gene is TRBJ2-7, the V gene TRBV19; perhaps TRBD1 as D (6 bases). CDR3 length equals 15 residues. Germline CDR1 and CDR2: LNHDA and SQIVND (reference sequence). Between the trimmed V and J ends, which lost 6 bases and 0 bases, there was a span of 15 bases. DNA for the CDR3: TGTGCCAGTAGGGAACAGGGACCCGGCTCCTACGAGCAGTACTTC. Translation gives CASREQGPGSYEQYF.

The CDR3 nucleotides are TGTGCCAGCAGCTTCAGACTACAAGACAATGAGCAGTTCTTC. This sequence encodes CASSFRLQDNEQFF. V usage is TRBV11-3 and J usage is TRBJ2-1; a possible D gene is TRBD2 (5 bases). Trimming removed 3 bases from V and 5 bases from J, with 11 bases in between. The V gene's germline CDR1 is SGHNT and CDR2 YENEEA. This CDR3 region has 14 residues.

V usage is TRBV28 and J usage is TRBJ2-7; 7 bases align to TRBD1. V lost 2 bases to trimming and J lost 7 bases; unmatched junction nucleotides: 11. Germline V gives CDR1 MDHEN, CDR2 SYDVKM. The CDR3 contains 15 residues. Written as DNA, the CDR3 is TGTGCCAGCAGTTTAATTTCTGGGACAGCCTTGGAGCAGTACTTC. This encodes CASSLISGTALEQYF. The variable domain in full, with the rest retrieved from reference TRBV28 and TRBJ2-7, is DVKVTQSSRYLVKRTGEKVFLECVQDMDHENMFWYRQDPGLGLRLIYFSYDVKMKEKGDIPEGYSVSREKKERFSLILESASTNQTSMYLCASSLISGTALEQYFGPGTRLTVT.

In nucleotides, the CDR3 is TGTGCCAGCAGCTGGGTCCCGGGACAGGGTATCACCGGGGAGCTGTTTTTT. As protein: CASSWVPGQGITGELFF. The chain employs TRBV11-3 and TRBJ2-2; 9 bases match TRBD1. The J segment lost 4 bases and the V segment lost 4 bases, leaving 10 bases of the junction unmatched. The CDR3 spans 17 residues. Germline CDR1 SGHNT, CDR2 YENEEA. Full variable domain (missing parts from reference TRBV11-3 and TRBJ2-2): EAGVVQSPRYKIIEKKQPVAFWCNPISGHNTLYWYLQNLGQGPELLIRYENEEAVDDSQLPKDRFSAERLKGVDSTLKIQPAELGDSAVYLCASSWVPGQGITGELFFGEGSRLTVL.

This chain joins TRBV2 and TRBJ2-2; the match to TRBD1 covers 8 bases. V gave up 4 bases and J gave up 2 bases; unmatched junction bases: 9. CDR1 is SNHLY, CDR2 FYNNEI, per germline. The CDR3 totals 17 residues. The CDR3 sequence: CASSGEWDRLNTGELFF. CDR3 sequence (DNA): TGTGCCAGCAGTGGAGAATGGGACAGGCTAAACACCGGGGAGCTGTTTTTT. The variable domain in full, with the rest retrieved from reference TRBV2 and TRBJ2-2, is EPEVTQTPSHQVTQMGQEVILRCVPISNHLYFYWYRQILGQKVEFLVSFYNNEISEKSEIFDDQFSVERPDGSNFTLKIRSTKLEDSAMYFCASSGEWDRLNTGELFFGEGSRLTVL.

V usage is TRBV11-2 and J usage is TRBJ1-5; 7 nucleotides agree with TRBD1. Germline V gene sequence: CDR1 SGHAT, CDR2 FQNNGV. The V segment lost 5 bases and the J segment 0 bases; nucleotides outside the gene matches: 4. The CDR3 totals 15 residues. DNA of the CDR3: TGTGCCAGCAGCCCGGGACAGCATAGCAATCAGCCCCAGCATTTT. It codes for CASSPGQHSNQPQHF.

The rearrangement links TRBV5-4 to TRBJ1-4; D possibly corresponds to TRBD1 (6 bases). The V end was cut by 4 bases, the J end by 4 bases, with 14 bases between. Looked up from germline, CDR1 is SGHNT and CDR2 is YYREEE (reference sequence). The CDR3 runs 15 residues. The CDR3 sequence: CASSPPGHRNEKLFF. The CDR3 coding sequence is TGTGCCAGCAGCCCACCGGGACACCGTAATGAAAAACTGTTTTTT.

The chain carries TRBV7-2 and TRBJ2-3, with 7 bases matching TRBD2. There are 16 residues in the CDR3. With 1 base clipped from V and 1 base from J, the junction kept 5 bases outside the gene matches. Germline V gene data show CDR1 as SGHTA and CDR2 as FQGNSA. For the CDR3, the DNA is TGTGCCAGCAGCTTAGATCGGGGGGAAGGCACAGATACGCAGTATTTT. Protein sequence: CASSLDRGEGTDTQYF.

Concerning this clone itself: Other DNA variants within this sample encode the same CDR3. This rearrangement joins TRBV5-1 to TRBJ1-5; D is possibly TRBD1 (5 bases). CDR1 is SGHRS and CDR2 is YFSETQ in the germline V gene. V lost 4 bases to trimming and J lost 2 bases, with 10 bases between them. The CDR3 totals 14 residues. The CDR3 sequence is CASSLGLGNQPQHF. CDR3 bases: TGCGCCAGCAGCCTGGGACTGGGCAATCAGCCCCAGCATTTT.

This chain joins TRBV4-1 and TRBJ2-1; D gene uncertain. The CDR3 spans 17 residues. Germline values: CDR1 MGHRA, CDR2 YSYEKL. Trimming stripped 1 base from V and 0 bases from J, with 13 bases between. The CDR3 coding sequence is TGCGCCAGCAGCCAAGCCCCCCCAGCGCTCTCCTACAATGAGCAGTTCTTC. Amino acid sequence: CASSQAPPALSYNEQFF.